Below, 25 T cell receptor beta chains from the same sample are listed, as sequenced in a study of early T cells in non-severe SARS-CoV-2 infection. TCRdb ran MiXCR on the 5' RACE reads and lists one entry per CDR3 protein. The data hold 70,000 to 95,000 distinct CDR3 sequences, with over 9% observed a single time. The specimen was whole blood. These receptor sequences come from an adult who was a healthcare worker with PCR-confirmed SARS-CoV-2 infection or an uninfected control (not recorded which).

The chain couples TRBV27 to TRBJ2-1, with 15 bases aligning to TRBD2. This CDR3 is 17 amino acids long. V dropped 5 bases and J dropped 7; count of bases not matched to a gene: 9. Germline V gene data show CDR1 as MNHEY and CDR2 as SMNVEV (reference sequence). The CDR3 sequence: CASSRRGLAGGRNEQFF. The CDR3 nucleotides are TGTGCCAGCAGTAGACGTGGACTAGCGGGGGGGCGTAATGAGCAGTTCTTC.

In this sample, this clonotype turned up a few times. The V and J genes are TRBV19 and TRBJ2-3; TRBD2 is a possible D gene (6 bases). The V gene lost 5 bases and the J gene lost 1 base, with 22 bases spanning the gap. Germline CDR1 is LNHDA and CDR2 is SQIVND (reference sequence). The CDR3 consists of 18 residues. The CDR3 region is CASSESMVSGQRTDTQYF. CDR3 bases: TGTGCCAGTAGTGAATCTATGGTTAGCGGACAACGCACAGATACGCAGTATTTT.

This clonotype was seen repeatedly, ten times or more. The chain couples TRBV6-6 to TRBJ1-6, with D maybe TRBD1 (5 bases). V lost 11 bases, J lost 4 bases, and 12 bases lay in between. Germline V gene data show CDR1 as MNHNY and CDR2 as SVGAGI (reference sequence). The length of the CDR3 is 13 residues. The CDR3 DNA follows: TGTGCCGGCAATCCAGGGTATAATTCACCCCTCCACTTT. This gives the protein CAGNPGYNSPLHF.

The table lists this clonotype with a few counts. The chain joins TRBV12-3 or TRBV12-4 to TRBJ1-5; the D gene is possibly TRBD1 (6 bases). V was shortened by 1 base and J by 7 bases, with 14 bases between the two germline ends. The CDR3 consists of 15 residues. CDR3 sequence: CASSLGSSGGQPQHF. CDR3 nucleotides: TGTGCCAGCAGTTTAGGGAGCTCGGGGGGCCAGCCCCAGCATTTT.

The CDR3 nucleotides are TGTGCCAGCAGCTTACCCCAGGGGTTAGCGGGGTTGGTAGATACGCAGTATTTT. Its translation is CASSLPQGLAGLVDTQYF. The chain uses TRBV11-2 and TRBJ2-3, with TRBD2 matching 8 bases. Germline trimming cut 2 bases from V and 5 bases from J; bases unmatched to any gene: 15. The CDR3 has 18 amino acids. CDR1 is SGHAT and CDR2 is FQNNGV in the germline V gene.

The chain employs TRBV7-2 and TRBJ1-3; no firm D call. V was pared by 0 bases and J by 8 bases, with 5 bases between. Germline V CDR1 and CDR2: SGHTA, FQGNSA. This CDR3 is built from 12 residues. The CDR3 coding sequence is TGTGCCAGCAGCTTAGCTGGGGACACCATATATTTT. It translates to CASSLAGDTIYF.

This clonotype appeared many times. The chain uses TRBV4-1 and TRBJ2-3, with D possibly being TRBD2 (7 bases). The CDR3 has 16 amino acids. Trimming took off 8 bases at V and 0 bases at J, with 18 bases between the two ends. Germline CDR1 is MGHRA and CDR2 is YSYEKL. The CDR3 reads CASRARGADSTDTQYF. The CDR3 DNA is TGCGCCAGCCGGGCCCGGGGGGCGGATAGCACAGATACGCAGTATTTT.

This chain links TRBV2 with TRBJ2-1, with 9 bases aligning to TRBD2. CDR1 and CDR2 (germline): SNHLY, FYNNEI. This CDR3 region has 16 residues. The junction had 6 bases not matched to a gene; V was cut back by 3 bases and J by 3 bases. The CDR3 nucleotides read TGTGCCAGCAGTGAGGTACGACTAGCGGTCTACAATGAGCAGTTCTTC. Its translation: CASSEVRLAVYNEQFF.

This clonotype was seen many times. The V call is TRBV13, the J call TRBJ2-7, with D maybe TRBD1 (6 bases). This CDR3 is 14 amino acids long. Trimming cost V 5 bases and J 0 bases, with 11 bases left between them. Germline CDR1 PRHDT, CDR2 FYEKMQ (reference sequence). CDR3 sequence (DNA): TGTGCCAGCAGCGGGGGCAGGGACTCCTACGAGCAGTACTTC. As protein: CASSGGRDSYEQYF.

The chain employs TRBV29-1 and TRBJ2-6; D unresolved. The CDR3 runs to 13 residues. V dropped 6 bases and J dropped 2 bases, with 8 bases sitting between them. From germline, CDR1 is SQVTM and CDR2 ANQGSEA. CDR3 nucleotides: TGCAGCGTCATGGGTCCTGGGGCCAACGTCCTGACTTTC. Amino acid sequence: CSVMGPGANVLTF.

The chain couples TRBV11-2 to TRBJ2-7; possible D gene TRBD2, 5 bases. The CDR3 consists of 15 residues. The V end was cut by 5 bases, the J end by 4 bases, with 18 bases between. In germline, CDR1 is SGHAT, CDR2 FQNNGV. The DNA of the CDR3 is TGTGCCAGCAGCCCCTTAAGAGGACTTGTTTACGAGCAGTACTTC. This sequence encodes CASSPLRGLVYEQYF.

This clonotype was seen only a few times. The CDR3 sequence is CASSPRIQGQGSPLHF. CDR3 DNA sequence: TGTGCCAGCAGTCCGCGGATACAGGGCCAGGGTTCACCCCTCCACTTT. The chain is built from TRBV12-3 or TRBV12-4 and TRBJ1-6; a weak D match, TRBD1 (6 bases). The V gene lost 5 bases and the J gene lost 9 bases, with 20 bases spanning the gap. The CDR3 loop spans 16 amino acids.

This clonotype showed up many times. The chain combines TRBV14 with TRBJ2-1; D could derive from TRBD1 or TRBD2 (5 bases each). CDR3 length equals 15 residues. Trimming cost V 4 bases and J 0 bases, with 10 bases left between them. Germline lookup yields CDR1 SGHDN and CDR2 FVKESK. The CDR3 DNA sequence: TGTGCCAGCAGCCGAGGGGCCTTCTCCTACAATGAGCAGTTCTTC. This gives the protein CASSRGAFSYNEQFF.

This clonotype was seen ten or more times. The chain employs TRBV11-2 and TRBJ2-1, with TRBD2 as a possible D gene (7 bases). The CDR3 contains 14 residues. Germline values: CDR1 SGHAT, CDR2 FQNNGV. Trimming removed 3 bases from V and 6 bases from J, with 12 bases in between. The CDR3 loop is CASSFAGAGNEQFF. The CDR3 DNA follows: TGTGCCAGCAGCTTCGCGGGGGCCGGCAATGAGCAGTTCTTC.

This clonotype was detected only a few times. The genes are TRBV6-5 and TRBJ1-2; possible D gene TRBD1, 6 bases. Trimming left V 4 bases short and J 7 bases short, with 13 bases between. In germline, CDR1 is MNHEY, CDR2 SVGAGI. This CDR3 is 13 amino acids long. CDR3 loop: CASSLGGKGGYTF. In DNA form, the CDR3 reads TGTGCCAGCAGTTTGGGGGGCAAAGGTGGCTACACCTTC.

This clonotype was picked up many times. CDR3 residues: CASSPAFRGQDQPQHF. CDR3 nucleotide sequence: TGTGCCAGCAGTCCGGCCTTCAGGGGGCAGGATCAGCCCCAGCATTTT. The chain uses TRBV27 and TRBJ1-5; TRBD1 matches 8 bases. The CDR3 loop spans 16 amino acids. Germline-derived CDR1 and CDR2 are MNHEY and SMNVEV (reference sequence). Trimming removed 5 bases from V and 5 bases from J; junction bases left unmatched: 11.

The gene calls are TRBV6-5 and TRBJ1-6; D uncertain. This CDR3 has 14 amino acids. Germline CDR1 reads MNHEY; CDR2 reads SVGAGI. The V end lost 3 bases, the J end lost 0 bases, and 3 bases lay between the germline ends. The DNA of the CDR3 is TGTGCCAGCAGTTATACCTCCTATAATTCACCCCTCCACTTT. This sequence encodes CASSYTSYNSPLHF.

J is TRBJ2-7 and V is TRBV6-5; D gene unclear. V shed 6 bases and J shed 2 bases, with 11 bases lying between them. Germline CDR1 reads MNHEY; CDR2 reads SVGAGI. This CDR3 contains 13 residues. CDR3: CASRSPPPYEQYF. The CDR3 DNA follows: TGTGCCAGCAGATCTCCCCCCCCCTACGAGCAGTACTTC.

This clonotype came up many times. The rearrangement joins TRBV20-1 to TRBJ2-7; D gene uncertain. V lost 3 bases, J lost 6 bases, and 15 bases lay in between. CDR3 length: 13 amino acids. Looked up from germline, CDR1 is DFQATT and CDR2 is SNEGSKA (reference sequence). The CDR3: CSARAAGSTEQYF. CDR3 bases: TGCAGTGCTAGGGCGGCAGGTTCCACCGAGCAGTACTTC.

Turning to this clonotype: A single base separates this from a much larger clone, so it may be a read error. Since no conserved phenylalanine or tryptophan closes the CDR3, a read error is the likely cause. The chain recombines TRBV12-3 or TRBV12-4 with TRBJ2-1; D may be TRBD2 (6 bases). This CDR3 is built from 13 residues. V dropped 10 bases and J dropped 6 bases, with 16 bases sitting between them. In DNA, the CDR3 is TGTGCCACCCGGGACTCACTCAGCAATGAGCAGTTCTTA. Protein product: CATRDSLSNEQFL.

This clonotype occurred many times. This sequence joins TRBV6-5 and TRBJ1-5, with D uncertain. CDR3 length: 14 amino acids. The germline V and J ends were trimmed by 5 bases and 2 bases, with 10 bases remaining between them. Germline V gives CDR1 MNHEY, CDR2 SVGAGI. This CDR3 reads CASSSAVGNQPQHF. In nucleotides, the CDR3 is TGTGCCAGCAGTAGTGCGGTTGGCAATCAGCCCCAGCATTTT.

This chain links TRBV14 with TRBJ1-1; D is ambiguous. The CDR3 covers 12 residues. CDR1 and CDR2 from the germline V gene are SGHDN and FVKESK. V lost 0 bases, J lost 8 bases, and 7 bases lay in between. The CDR3 coding sequence is TGTGCCAGCAGCCAAGATCGGTTCGAAGCTTTCTTT. The encoded protein is CASSQDRFEAFF. Full variable domain (missing parts from reference TRBV14 and TRBJ1-1): EAGVTQFPSHSVIEKGQTVTLRCDPISGHDNLYWYRRVMGKEIKFLLHFVKESKQDESGMPNNRFLAERTGGTYSTLKVQPAELEDSGVYFCASSQDRFEAFFGQGTRLTVV.

This clonotype was counted ten times or more. J is TRBJ1-1 and V is TRBV11-2; D gene unclear. The V end was cut by 0 bases, the J end by 7 bases, with 12 bases between. The CDR3 contains 14 residues. Germline assignment: CDR1 SGHAT and CDR2 FQNNGV. This CDR3 is CASSLDRGVLEAFF. The CDR3 DNA sequence: TGTGCCAGCAGCTTAGATCGGGGAGTCCTTGAAGCTTTCTTT.

This rearrangement joins TRBV7-2 to TRBJ1-1; TRBD1 might be the D (6 bases). CDR3 length: 14 residues. Germline CDR1 SGHTA, CDR2 FQGNSA. V was cut by 5 bases and J by 3 bases, with 13 bases left in between. CDR3 in DNA: TGTGCCAGCAGCCCAGTGGGGGGGCACACTGAAGCTTTCTTT. Its translation: CASSPVGGHTEAFF.

The rearrangement uses TRBV15 and TRBJ1-3, with D perhaps matching TRBD1 (5 bases). This CDR3 spans 18 amino acids. The V end lost 3 bases, the J end lost 0 bases, and 18 bases lay between the germline ends. Germline V lookup: CDR1 LNHNV, CDR2 YYDKDF (reference sequence). CDR3 sequence (DNA): TGTGCCACCAGCAGGAAGAGGAAACAGGCCAGCTCTGGAAACACCATATATTTT. Its protein product is CATSRKRKQASSGNTIYF.